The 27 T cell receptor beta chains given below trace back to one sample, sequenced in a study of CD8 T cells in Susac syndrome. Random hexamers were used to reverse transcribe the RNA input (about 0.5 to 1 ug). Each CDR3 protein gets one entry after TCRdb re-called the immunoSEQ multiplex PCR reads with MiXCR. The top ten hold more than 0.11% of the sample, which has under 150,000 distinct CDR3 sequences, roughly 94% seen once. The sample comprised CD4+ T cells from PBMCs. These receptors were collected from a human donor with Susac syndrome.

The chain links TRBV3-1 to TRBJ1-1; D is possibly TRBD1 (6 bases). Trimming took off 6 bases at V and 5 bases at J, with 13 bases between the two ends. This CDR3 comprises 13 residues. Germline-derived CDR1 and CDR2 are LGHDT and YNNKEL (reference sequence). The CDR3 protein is CASSRQVGTEAFF. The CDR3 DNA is TGTGCCAGCAGTCGACAGGTCGGGACTGAAGCTTTCTTT.

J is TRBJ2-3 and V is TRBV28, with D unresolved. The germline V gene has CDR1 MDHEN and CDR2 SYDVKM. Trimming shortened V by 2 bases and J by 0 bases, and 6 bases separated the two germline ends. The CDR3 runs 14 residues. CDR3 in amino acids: CASSLLYSTDTQYF. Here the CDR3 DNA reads TGTGCCAGCAGTTTACTGTATAGCACAGATACGCAGTATTTT.

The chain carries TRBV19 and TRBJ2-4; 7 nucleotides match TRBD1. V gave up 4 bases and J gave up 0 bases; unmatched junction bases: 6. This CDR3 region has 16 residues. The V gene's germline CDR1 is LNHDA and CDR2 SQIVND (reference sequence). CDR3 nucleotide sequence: TGTGCCAGTAGTACAACAGGGGCCCCAGCCAAAAACATTCAGTACTTC. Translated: CASSTTGAPAKNIQYF.

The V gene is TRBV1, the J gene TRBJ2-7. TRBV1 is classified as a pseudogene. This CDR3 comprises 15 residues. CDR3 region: CTSSPSKQEPYEQYF. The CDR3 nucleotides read TGCACCAGCAGCCCTTCGAAGCAGGAGCCCTACGAGCAGTACTTC.

This CDR3 reads CAISGRQGVGETQYF. In DNA, the CDR3 is TGTGCCATCAGTGGTCGACAGGGGGTGGGGGAGACCCAGTACTTC. The genes are TRBV10-3 and TRBJ2-5, with 9 bases identical to TRBD1. Germline assignment: CDR1 ENHRY and CDR2 SYGVKD. CDR3 size: 15 residues. V was clipped by 4 bases and J by 5 bases; unmatched bases: 8.

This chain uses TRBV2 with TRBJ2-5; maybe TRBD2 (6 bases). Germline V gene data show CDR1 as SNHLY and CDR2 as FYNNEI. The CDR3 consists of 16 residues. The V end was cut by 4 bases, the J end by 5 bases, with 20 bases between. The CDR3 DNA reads TGTGCCAGCAGTGCCGGTTTCGGGGGTAGGGAGGAGACCCAGTACTTC. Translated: CASSAGFGGREETQYF.

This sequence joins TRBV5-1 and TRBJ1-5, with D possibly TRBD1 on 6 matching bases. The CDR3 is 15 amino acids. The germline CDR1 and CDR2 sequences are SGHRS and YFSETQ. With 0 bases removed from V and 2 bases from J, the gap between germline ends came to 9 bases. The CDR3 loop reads CASSLEGDRNQPQHF. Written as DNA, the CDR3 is TGCGCCAGCAGCTTGGAGGGGGATCGCAATCAGCCCCAGCATTTT.

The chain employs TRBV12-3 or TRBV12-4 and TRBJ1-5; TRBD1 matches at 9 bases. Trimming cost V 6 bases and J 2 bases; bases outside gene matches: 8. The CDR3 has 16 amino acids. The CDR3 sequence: CASRTGTGLRNQPQHF. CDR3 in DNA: TGTGCCAGCAGGACCGGGACAGGGTTACGCAATCAGCCCCAGCATTTT.

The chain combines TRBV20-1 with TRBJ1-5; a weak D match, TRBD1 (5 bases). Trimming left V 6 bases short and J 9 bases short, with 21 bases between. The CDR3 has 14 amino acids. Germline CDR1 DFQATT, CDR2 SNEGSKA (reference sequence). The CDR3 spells CSATRDRTLLPQHF. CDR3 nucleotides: TGCAGTGCAACCAGGGACCGAACCCTTCTGCCCCAGCATTTT.

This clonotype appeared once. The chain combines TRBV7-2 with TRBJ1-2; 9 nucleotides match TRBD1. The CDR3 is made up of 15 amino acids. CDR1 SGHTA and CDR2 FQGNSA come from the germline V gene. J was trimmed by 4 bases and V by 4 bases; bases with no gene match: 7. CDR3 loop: CASSSTTGGGYGYTF. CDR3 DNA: TGTGCCAGCAGCTCTACTACAGGGGGCGGCTATGGCTACACCTTC.

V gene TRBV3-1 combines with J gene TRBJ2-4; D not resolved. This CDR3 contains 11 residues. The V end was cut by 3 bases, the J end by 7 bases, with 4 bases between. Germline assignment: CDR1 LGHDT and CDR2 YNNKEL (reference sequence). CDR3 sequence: CASSQTNIQYF. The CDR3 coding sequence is TGTGCCAGCAGCCAGACGAACATTCAGTACTTC.

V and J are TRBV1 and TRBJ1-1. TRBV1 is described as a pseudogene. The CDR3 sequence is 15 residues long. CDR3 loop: CTSSHRSIWDPEAFF. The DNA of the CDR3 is TGCACCAGCAGCCACCGATCGATCTGGGACCCTGAAGCTTTCTTT.

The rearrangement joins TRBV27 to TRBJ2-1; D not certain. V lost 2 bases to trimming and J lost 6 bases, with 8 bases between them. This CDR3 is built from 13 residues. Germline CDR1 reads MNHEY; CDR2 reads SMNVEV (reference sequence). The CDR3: CASSLKALNEQFF. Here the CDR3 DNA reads TGTGCCAGCAGTTTAAAAGCTCTCAATGAGCAGTTCTTC.

The CDR3 sequence: CASRVGTMNTEAFF. CDR3 bases: TGTGCCTCCCGGGTAGGGACAATGAACACTGAAGCTTTCTTT. V gene TRBV30 combines with J gene TRBJ1-1, with D possibly matching TRBD1 (6 bases). The germline gives CDR1 GTSNPN, CDR2 SVGIG (reference sequence). The CDR3 runs 14 residues. V shed 7 bases and J shed 0 bases, with 15 bases lying between them.

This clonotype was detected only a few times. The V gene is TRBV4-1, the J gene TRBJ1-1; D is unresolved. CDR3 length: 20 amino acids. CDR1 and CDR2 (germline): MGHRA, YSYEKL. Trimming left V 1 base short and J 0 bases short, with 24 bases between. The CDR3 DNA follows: TGCGCCAGCAGCCAAGTGGATTTGGTTCCCCGGACCCGCATGAACACTGAAGCTTTCTTT. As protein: CASSQVDLVPRTRMNTEAFF.

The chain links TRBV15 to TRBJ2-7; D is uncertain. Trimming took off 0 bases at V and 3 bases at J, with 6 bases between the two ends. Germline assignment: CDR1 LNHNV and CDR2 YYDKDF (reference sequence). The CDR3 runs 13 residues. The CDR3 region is CATSRESGYEQYF. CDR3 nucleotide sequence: TGTGCCACCAGCAGAGAATCCGGCTACGAGCAGTACTTC.

This CDR3 is CASSTRGRATDTQYF. Written as DNA, the CDR3 is TGCGCCAGCAGCACTCGGGGGCGCGCCACAGATACGCAGTATTTT. The chain is built from TRBV5-1 and TRBJ2-3; D is possibly TRBD1 or TRBD2 (6 bases each). Trimming took 4 bases from V and 2 from J, leaving 14 bases between them. The CDR3 has 15 residues. Germline CDR1 is SGHRS and CDR2 is YFSETQ.

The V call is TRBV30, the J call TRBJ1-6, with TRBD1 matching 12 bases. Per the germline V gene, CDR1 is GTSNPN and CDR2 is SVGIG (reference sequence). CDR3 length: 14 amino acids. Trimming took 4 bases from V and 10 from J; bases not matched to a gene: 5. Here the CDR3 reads CAWNPGTGGSPLHF. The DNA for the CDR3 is TGTGCCTGGAACCCAGGGACAGGGGGCTCACCCCTCCACTTT.

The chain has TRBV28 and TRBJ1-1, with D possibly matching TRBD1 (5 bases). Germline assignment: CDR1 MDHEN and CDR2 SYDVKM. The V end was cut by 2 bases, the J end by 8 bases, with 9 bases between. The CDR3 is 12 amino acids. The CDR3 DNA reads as TGTGCCAGCAGTTTACCGGGACGGGAAGCTTTCTTT. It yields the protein CASSLPGREAFF.

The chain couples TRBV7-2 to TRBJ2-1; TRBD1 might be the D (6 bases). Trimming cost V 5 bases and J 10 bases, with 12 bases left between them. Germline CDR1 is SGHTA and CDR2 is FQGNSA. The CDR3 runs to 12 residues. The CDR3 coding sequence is TGTGCCAGCAGCCTCGGACAGTGGGAGCAGTTCTTC. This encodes CASSLGQWEQFF.

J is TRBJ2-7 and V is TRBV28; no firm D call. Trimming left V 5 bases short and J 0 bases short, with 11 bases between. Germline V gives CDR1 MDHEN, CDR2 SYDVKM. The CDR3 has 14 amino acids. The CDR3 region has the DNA TGTGCCAGCAGTCCTGCAATGATCTCCTACGAGCAGTACTTC. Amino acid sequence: CASSPAMISYEQYF.

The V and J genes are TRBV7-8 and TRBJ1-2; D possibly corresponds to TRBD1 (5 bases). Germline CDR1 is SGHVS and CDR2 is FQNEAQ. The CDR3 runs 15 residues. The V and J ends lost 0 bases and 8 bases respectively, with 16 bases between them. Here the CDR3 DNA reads TGTGCCAGCAGCTTAGCGGGGTCGGGGGACCGCGGCTACACCTTC. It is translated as CASSLAGSGDRGYTF.

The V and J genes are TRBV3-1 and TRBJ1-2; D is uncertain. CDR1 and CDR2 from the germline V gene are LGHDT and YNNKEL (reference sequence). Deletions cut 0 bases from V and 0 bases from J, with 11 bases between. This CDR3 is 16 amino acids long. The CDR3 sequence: CASSQEYTGANYGYTF. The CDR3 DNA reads TGTGCCAGCAGCCAAGAGTACACCGGAGCTAACTATGGCTACACCTTC. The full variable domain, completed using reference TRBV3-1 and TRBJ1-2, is DTAVSQTPKYLVTQMGNDKSIKCEQNLGHDTMYWYKQDSKKFLKIMFSYNNKELIINETVPNRFSPKSPDKAHLNLHINSLELGDSAVYFCASSQEYTGANYGYTFGSGTRLTVV.

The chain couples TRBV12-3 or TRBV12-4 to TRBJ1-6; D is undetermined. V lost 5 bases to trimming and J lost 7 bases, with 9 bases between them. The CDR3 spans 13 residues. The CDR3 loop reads CASSDPGNSPLHF. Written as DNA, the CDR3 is TGTGCCAGCAGTGACCCCGGAAATTCACCCCTCCACTTT.

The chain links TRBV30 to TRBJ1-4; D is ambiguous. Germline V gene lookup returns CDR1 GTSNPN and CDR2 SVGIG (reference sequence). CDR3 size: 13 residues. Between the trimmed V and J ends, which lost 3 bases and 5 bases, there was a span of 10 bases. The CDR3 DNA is TGTGCCTGGAGGTTACAAGAAAATGAAAAACTGTTTTTT. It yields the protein CAWRLQENEKLFF.

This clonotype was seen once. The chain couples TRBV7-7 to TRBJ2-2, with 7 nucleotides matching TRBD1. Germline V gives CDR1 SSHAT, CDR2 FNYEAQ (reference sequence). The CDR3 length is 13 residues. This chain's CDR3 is CATWDRKTGELFF. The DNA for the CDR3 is TGTGCTACTTGGGACAGAAAAACCGGGGAGCTGTTTTTT.

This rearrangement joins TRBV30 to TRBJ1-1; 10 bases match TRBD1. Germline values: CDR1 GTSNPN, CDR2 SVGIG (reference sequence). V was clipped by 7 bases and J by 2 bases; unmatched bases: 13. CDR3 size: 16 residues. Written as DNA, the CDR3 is TGTGCCTCCTTACCCTGGGGGACAGGGGCTAACACTGAAGCTTTCTTT. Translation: CASLPWGTGANTEAFF. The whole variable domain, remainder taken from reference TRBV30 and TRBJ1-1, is SQTIHQWPATLVQPVGSPLSLECTVEGTSNPNLYWYRQAAGRGLQLLFYSVGIGQISSEVPQNLSASRPQDRQFILSSKKLLLSDSGFYLCASLPWGTGANTEAFFGQGTRLTVV.